The TCR beta chain described here comes from a study of OX40 agonist ivuxolimab in advanced cancers. Assay used: immunoSEQ multiplex PCR; TCRdb lists only in-frame clones, some missing. The table shows under 75,000 clones, with approximately 91% occurring only once. About this clone: What it binds is not known.

Notes on the study in general: Some nonresponders likewise displayed low normalized T-cell clonal expansion. At 0.1 to 3.0 mg/kg, clonal expansion of CD4+ and CD8+ blood T cells had occurred by week 6. Partial responders at 0.1-3.0 mg/kg showed near-lowest clonal expansion.

V lost 5 bases, J lost 4 bases, and 16 bases lay in between. CDR1 is SGHTA and CDR2 is FQGTGA in the germline V gene. The length of the CDR3 is 15 residues. The clonotype was recovered from an adult with an advanced solid tumor such as melanoma, head and neck, liver or kidney cancer. The sequencing here drew on CD4+ or CD8+ T cells sorted from blood, taken in a trial of the OX40 agonist ivuxolimab. This chain joins TRBV7-3 and TRBJ2-3; a weak D match, TRBD2 (6 bases). CDR3 bases: TGTGCCAGCAGCATTCTAGCGTCGGGGTCAGATACGCAGTATTTT. Amino acids: CASSILASGSDTQYF.